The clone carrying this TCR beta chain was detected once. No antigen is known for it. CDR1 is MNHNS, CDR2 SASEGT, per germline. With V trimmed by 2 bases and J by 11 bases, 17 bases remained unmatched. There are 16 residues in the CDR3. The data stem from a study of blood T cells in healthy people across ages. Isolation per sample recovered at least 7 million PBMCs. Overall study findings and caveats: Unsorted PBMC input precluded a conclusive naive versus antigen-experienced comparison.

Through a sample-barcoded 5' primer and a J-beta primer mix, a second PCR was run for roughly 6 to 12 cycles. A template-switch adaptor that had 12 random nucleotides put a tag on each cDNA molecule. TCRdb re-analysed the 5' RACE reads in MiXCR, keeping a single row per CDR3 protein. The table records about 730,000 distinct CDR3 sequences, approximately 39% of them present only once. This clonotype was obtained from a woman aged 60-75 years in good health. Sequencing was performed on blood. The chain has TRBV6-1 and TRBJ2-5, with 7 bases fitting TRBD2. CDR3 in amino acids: CASSENGWLADYQQYF. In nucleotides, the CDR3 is TGTGCCAGCAGTGAAAACGGGTGGCTAGCGGATTACCAGCAGTACTTC.